Reported below is one TCR beta chain. This entry is derived from a study of blood T cell repertoires in COVID-19. As originally analysed: Reference gene primer amplification gave estimated nucleated cell counts. TCRdb keeps only in-frame clones here, not all; method: immunoSEQ multiplex PCR. For V, J and clone size, that table is used; D and trimming come from the DNA. The sample gives 200,000 to 250,000 clones, around 80% of which show up once; roughly 13% is in the top ten. CDR3 length: 15 residues. CDR1 and CDR2 from the germline V gene are SGHKS and YYEKEE (reference sequence). Trimming stripped 2 bases from V and 5 bases from J, with 17 bases between.

The source of this sequence is a human donor in a cohort sampled during active COVID-19. This rearrangement joins TRBV5-5 to TRBJ2-7; D is uncertain. Material: peripheral blood. The CDR3 loop is CASSLSTTIPHEQYF. For the CDR3, the DNA is TGTGCCAGCAGCTTATCCACTACTATCCCCCACGAGCAGTACTTC.